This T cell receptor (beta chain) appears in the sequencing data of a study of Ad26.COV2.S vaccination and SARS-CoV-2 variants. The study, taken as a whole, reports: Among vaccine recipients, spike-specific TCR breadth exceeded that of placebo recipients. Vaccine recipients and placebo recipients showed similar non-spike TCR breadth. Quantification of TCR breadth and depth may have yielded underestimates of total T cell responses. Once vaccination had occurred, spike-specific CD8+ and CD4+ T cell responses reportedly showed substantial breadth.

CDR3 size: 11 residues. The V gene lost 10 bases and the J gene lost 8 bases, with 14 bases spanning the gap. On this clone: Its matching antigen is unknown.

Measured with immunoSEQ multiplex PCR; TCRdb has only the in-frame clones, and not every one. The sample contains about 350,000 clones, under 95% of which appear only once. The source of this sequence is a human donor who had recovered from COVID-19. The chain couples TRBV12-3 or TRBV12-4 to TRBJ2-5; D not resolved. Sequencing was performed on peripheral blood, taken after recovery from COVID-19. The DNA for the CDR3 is TGTGCCACCAGCCCGGGTGGTACCCAGTACTTC. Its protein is CATSPGGTQYF.